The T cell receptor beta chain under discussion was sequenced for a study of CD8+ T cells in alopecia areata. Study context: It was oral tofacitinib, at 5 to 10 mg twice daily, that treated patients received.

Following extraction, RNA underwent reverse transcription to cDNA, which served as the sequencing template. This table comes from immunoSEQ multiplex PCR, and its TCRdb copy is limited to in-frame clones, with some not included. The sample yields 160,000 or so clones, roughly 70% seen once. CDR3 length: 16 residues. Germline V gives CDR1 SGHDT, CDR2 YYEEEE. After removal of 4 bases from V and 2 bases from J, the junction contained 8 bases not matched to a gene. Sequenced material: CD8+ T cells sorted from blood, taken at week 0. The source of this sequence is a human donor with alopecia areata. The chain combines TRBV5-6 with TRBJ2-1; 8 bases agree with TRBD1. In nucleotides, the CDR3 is TGTGCCAGCAGCCCGATGACAGGGGACACCTACAATGAGCAGTTCTTC. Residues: CASSPMTGDTYNEQFF. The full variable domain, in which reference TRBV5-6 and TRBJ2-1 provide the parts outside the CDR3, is DAGVTQSPTHLIKTRGQQVTLRCSPKSGHDTVSWYQQALGQGPQFIFQYYEEEERQRGNFPDRFSGHQFPNYSSELNVNALLLGDSALYLCASSPMTGDTYNEQFFGPGTRLTVL.